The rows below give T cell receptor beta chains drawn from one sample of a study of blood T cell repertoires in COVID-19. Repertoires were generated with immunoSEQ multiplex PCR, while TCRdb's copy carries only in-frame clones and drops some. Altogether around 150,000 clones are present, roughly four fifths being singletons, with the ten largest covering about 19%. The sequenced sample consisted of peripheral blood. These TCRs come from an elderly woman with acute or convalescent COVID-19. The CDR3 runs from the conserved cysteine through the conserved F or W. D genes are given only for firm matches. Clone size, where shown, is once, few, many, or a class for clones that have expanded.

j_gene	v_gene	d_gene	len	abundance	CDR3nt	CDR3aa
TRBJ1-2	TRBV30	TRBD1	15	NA	TGTGCCTGGAGTCCATTCGGGACAGGGGGTTTTGGCTACACCTTC	CAWSPFGTGGFGYTF
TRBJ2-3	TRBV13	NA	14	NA	TGTGCCAGCAGCCCTCAGGGTCCCACAGATACGCAGTATTTT	CASSPQGPTDTQYF
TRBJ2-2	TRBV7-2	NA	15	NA	TGTGCCAGCAGCCGCGAAGCGTCGAACACCGGGGAGCTGTTTTTT	CASSREASNTGELFF
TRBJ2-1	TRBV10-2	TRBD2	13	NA	TGCGCCAGCAGAACCGGGACTAGTGGTTCGGCGTTCTTC	CASRTGTSGSAFF
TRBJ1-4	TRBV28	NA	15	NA	TGTGCCAGCAGTTCTCGGGCAGGAGGAAGGGAAAAACTGTTTTTT	CASSSRAGGREKLFF
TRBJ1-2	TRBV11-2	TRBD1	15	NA	TGTGCCAGCAGCTTGCTCCCCGGGACAGGGGTGGGCTACACCTTC	CASSLLPGTGVGYTF
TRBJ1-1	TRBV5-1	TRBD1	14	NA	TGCGCCAGCAGCGCGAGACAGGGCGTCCCTGAAGCTTTCTTT	CASSARQGVPEAFF
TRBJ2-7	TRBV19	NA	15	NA	TGTGCCAGTCAAATTCCCTCCCTTGGCCGCTACGAGCAGTACTTC	CASQIPSLGRYEQYF
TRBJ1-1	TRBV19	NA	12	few	TGTGCCAGTAGTGGTAGTAACTATGAAGCTTTCTTT	CASSGSNYEAFF
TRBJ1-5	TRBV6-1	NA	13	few	TGTGCCAGCAGTGAGGGGGGGCACCAGCCCCAGCATTTT	CASSEGGHQPQHF
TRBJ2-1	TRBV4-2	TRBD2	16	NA	TGTGCCAGCAGCCAAGATCCAGCGGGGGGAGTCGATGAGCAGTTCTTC	CASSQDPAGGVDEQFF
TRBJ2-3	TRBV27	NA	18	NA	TGTGCCAGCAGTACCCTCTGGCGGGACAGACGGGGCACAGATACGCAGTATTTT	CASSTLWRDRRGTDTQYF
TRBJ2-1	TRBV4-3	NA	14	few	TGCGCCAGCAGCCAAGAGGGCAGCTACAATGAGCAGTTCTTC	CASSQEGSYNEQFF
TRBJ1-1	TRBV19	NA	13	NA	TGTGCCAGTAGAAAGAGGTTCTACACTGAAGCTTTCTTT	CASRKRFYTEAFF
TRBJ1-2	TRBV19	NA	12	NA	TGTGCCAGTAGAGCCCTATCCTATGGCTACACCTTC	CASRALSYGYTF
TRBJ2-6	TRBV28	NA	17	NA	TGTGCCAGCAGTTTCCGACGGGGAAAAGTCGGGGCCAACGTCCTGACTTTC	CASSFRRGKVGANVLTF
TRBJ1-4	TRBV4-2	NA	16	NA	TGTGCCAGCAGCCAAGACGCAGGGGATCGAGGTGAAAAACTGTTTTTT	CASSQDAGDRGEKLFF
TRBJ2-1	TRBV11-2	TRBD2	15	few	TGTGCCAGCAGTACTCTCGCGGGGGGATACAATGAGCAGTTCTTC	CASSTLAGGYNEQFF
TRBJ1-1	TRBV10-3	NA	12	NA	TGTGCCACACAGGGTTCGGGCACTGAAGCTTTCTTT	CATQGSGTEAFF
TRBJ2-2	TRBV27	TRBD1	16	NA	TGTGCCAGCAGTTTTTTTGGACAGGCTCCCACGGGGGAGCTGTTTTTT	CASSFFGQAPTGELFF
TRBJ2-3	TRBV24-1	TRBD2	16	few	TGTGCCACCAGCCCGGGCGGGGGGAAGGGGACAGATACGCAGTATTTT	CATSPGGGKGTDTQYF
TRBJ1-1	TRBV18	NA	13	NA	TGTGCCAGCACGAGCTCCGGGAGTGGTGAAGCTTTCTTT	CASTSSGSGEAFF
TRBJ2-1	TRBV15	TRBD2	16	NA	TGTGCCACCGGGAGCGGGAGGGCCCTCTCCTACAATGAGCAGTTCTTC	CATGSGRALSYNEQFF
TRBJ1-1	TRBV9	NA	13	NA	TGTGCCAGCAGTTACAGTTTGAACACTGAAGCTTTCTTT	CASSYSLNTEAFF
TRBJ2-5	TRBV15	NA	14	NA	TGTGCCACCAGCTTTCCGACAGGAATAAGGACCCAGTACTTC	CATSFPTGIRTQYF
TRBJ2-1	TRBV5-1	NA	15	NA	TGCGCCAGCAGCAGGCCCGGGGGCTCCTACAATGAGCAGTTCTTC	CASSRPGGSYNEQFF
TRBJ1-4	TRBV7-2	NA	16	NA	TGTGCCAGCAGCTTAGCCCCGGGGGGACGGACTGAAAAACTGTTTTTT	CASSLAPGGRTEKLFF
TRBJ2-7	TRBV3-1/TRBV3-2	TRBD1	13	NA	TGTGCCAGCAGCCAAGATACAGGGGGCGAGCAGTACTTC	CASSQDTGGEQYF
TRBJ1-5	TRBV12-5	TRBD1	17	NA	TGTGCTAGTGGTTTCTCCCGGGACAGGGGCCTCAATCAGCCCCAGCATTTT	CASGFSRDRGLNQPQHF
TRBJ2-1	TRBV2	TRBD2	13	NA	TGTGCCAGCAGGCAGACTAGCGACAATGAGCAGTTCTTC	CASRQTSDNEQFF
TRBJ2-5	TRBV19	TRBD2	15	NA	TGTGCCAGTAGTACGGGACTAGCGGGGGGAGAGACCCAGTACTTC	CASSTGLAGGETQYF
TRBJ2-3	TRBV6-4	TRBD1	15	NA	TGTGCCAGCAGTCCTCAGGGGGCAAACACAGATACGCAGTATTTT	CASSPQGANTDTQYF
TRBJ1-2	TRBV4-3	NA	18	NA	TGCGCCAGCAGCCAAAGGGCCGGGGAAGGGGGATCGGGGTATGGCTACACCTTC	CASSQRAGEGGSGYGYTF
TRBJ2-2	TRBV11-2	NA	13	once	TGTGCCAGCAGCCCCGGGGAGGCCGGGGAGCTGTTTTTT	CASSPGEAGELFF
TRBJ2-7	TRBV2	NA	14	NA	TGTGCCAGCAGTGAAGCTGAGGGCATCTACGAGCAGTACTTC	CASSEAEGIYEQYF
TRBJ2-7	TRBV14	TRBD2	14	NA	TGTGCCAGCAGTTCCGGGACTAGCTTGGGGGAGCAGTACTTC	CASSSGTSLGEQYF
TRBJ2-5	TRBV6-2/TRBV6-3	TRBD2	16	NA	TGTGCCAGCAGTTCACTAGCGGGGGGACCAGGGGAGACCCAGTACTTC	CASSSLAGGPGETQYF
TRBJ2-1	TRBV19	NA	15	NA	TGTGCCAGTAGTAGGATGCAGGGAAACTTGAATGAGCAGTTCTTC	CASSRMQGNLNEQFF
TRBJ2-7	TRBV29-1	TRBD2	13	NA	TGCAGCGCCAAGCGGGGGGTCTCCTACGAGCAGTACTTC	CSAKRGVSYEQYF
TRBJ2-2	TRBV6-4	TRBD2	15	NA	TGTGCCAGCAGTCCCAGCGGGAGCGGGACCGGGGAGCTGTTTTTT	CASSPSGSGTGELFF
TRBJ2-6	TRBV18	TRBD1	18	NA	TGTGCCAGCTCACCAGGGGGACAGGGATTCGGTGGGGCCAACGTCCTGACTTTC	CASSPGGQGFGGANVLTF
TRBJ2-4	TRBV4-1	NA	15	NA	TGCGCCAGCAGCCAAGATCCAGGGGCAGGGAACATTCAGTACTTC	CASSQDPGAGNIQYF
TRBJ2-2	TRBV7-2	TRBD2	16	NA	TGTGCCAGCAGCTTACGAGCGGGGGGAGGAACCGGGGAGCTGTTTTTT	CASSLRAGGGTGELFF
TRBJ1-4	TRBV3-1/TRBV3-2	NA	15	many	TGTGCCAGCAGCCAAGGCGGGGGCTGGCATGAAAAACTGTTTTTT	CASSQGGGWHEKLFF
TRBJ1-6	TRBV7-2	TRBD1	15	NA	TGTGCCAGCAGCTTTACAGGGGGGAATAATTCACCCCTCCACTTT	CASSFTGGNNSPLHF
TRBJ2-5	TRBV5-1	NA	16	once	TGCGCCAGCAGCTCACTAATAAACAGGGTGGGGGAGACCCAGTACTTC	CASSSLINRVGETQYF
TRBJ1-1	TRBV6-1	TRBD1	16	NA	TGTGCCAGCAGTGAAACCGGGACAGGGATGGGCACTGAAGCTTTCTTT	CASSETGTGMGTEAFF
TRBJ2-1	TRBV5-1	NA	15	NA	TGCGCCAGCAGCCGTGACGGGAGCTCCTACAATGAGCAGTTCTTC	CASSRDGSSYNEQFF
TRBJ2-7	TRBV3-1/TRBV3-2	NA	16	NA	TGTGCCAGCAGCCTCGAAAGCCTTTCTTCAACCTACGAGCAGTACTTC	CASSLESLSSTYEQYF
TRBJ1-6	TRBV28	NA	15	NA	TGTGCCAGTCTCTCCAGGGGTGTCGCGAGGTCACCCCTCCACTTT	CASLSRGVARSPLHF
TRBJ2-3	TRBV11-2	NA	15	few	TGTGCCAGCAGCTTAGACCAGGGATTGACAGATACGCAGTATTTT	CASSLDQGLTDTQYF